This T cell receptor (beta chain) is from a study of T cell responses to AZD1222 COVID-19 vaccine. Broader study findings: Across spike, vaccine-associated CD4 TCRs were found, dominant at 160-218 and 743-854. Regions left unmutated in variants are reportedly the target of nearly half of spike-specific TCRs.

This clone was recorded a few times. Antigen specificity is unknown. The germline V gene has CDR1 LNHDA and CDR2 SQIVND (reference sequence). The V end lost 3 bases, the J end lost 7 bases, and 13 bases lay between the germline ends. The CDR3 covers 13 residues. Some clones are missing from TCRdb's copy, which holds only in-frame ones; the method was immunoSEQ multiplex PCR. Of under 150,000 clones listed, roughly 90% are singletons. The chain is built from TRBV19 and TRBJ2-7, with D uncertain. The receptor comes from an adult who received the AZD1222 COVID-19 vaccine. The sample was peripheral blood, taken 28 days after the second AZD1222 dose. This chain's CDR3 is CASSISSLREQYF. The CDR3 DNA reads as TGTGCCAGTAGTATCAGTTCCCTGCGGGAGCAGTACTTC.